One and the same sample provided the 8 T cell receptor beta chains below, sequenced in a study of CD8+ T cells in alopecia areata. As to treatment: oral pan-JAK inhibitor, 5-10 mg twice daily. Extracted RNA was reverse transcribed into cDNA, the sequencing template. Here immunoSEQ multiplex PCR was the method, and the copy in TCRdb shows in-frame clones only, minus some. This table has 120,000 or so clones, approximately 52% appearing once. Material: CD8+ T cells sorted from blood, obtained at week 4, from a patient treated with tofacitinib. All receptors derive from a human donor with alopecia areata.

The sample holds one count of this clone. The V call is TRBV29-1, the J call TRBJ2-1; possible D gene TRBD2, 5 bases. CDR3 length: 16 amino acids. From germline, CDR1 is SQVTM and CDR2 ANQGSEA. Deletions cut 3 bases from V and 3 bases from J, with 18 bases between. CDR3 sequence: CSVDLFLAGNYNEQFF. DNA of the CDR3: TGCAGCGTTGACCTATTTTTGGCGGGCAACTACAATGAGCAGTTCTTC.

This sequence joins TRBV5-1 and TRBJ2-7, with D possibly matching TRBD1 (6 bases). V lost 1 base and J lost 3, with 17 bases in between. This CDR3 has 16 amino acids. CDR1 SGHRS and CDR2 YFSETQ come from the germline V gene. In nucleotides, the CDR3 is TGCGCCAGCAGCTTGTCACACCGGGACACCAACTACGAGCAGTACTTC. Its translation is CASSLSHRDTNYEQYF.

The genes are TRBV12-5 and TRBJ2-1; no definite D call. This CDR3 is 12 amino acids long. Germline assignment: CDR1 LGHNT and CDR2 FRNRAP. Trimming stripped 6 bases from V and 7 bases from J, with 10 bases between. CDR3 DNA sequence: TGTGCTAGTGGGCCCTCAATAAATGAGCAGTTCTTC. The encoded protein is CASGPSINEQFF.

V and J are TRBV5-6 and TRBJ1-2; D remains ambiguous. The V gene's germline CDR1 is SGHDT and CDR2 YYEEEE. The CDR3 contains 13 residues. The germline V and J ends were trimmed by 2 bases and 8 bases, with 13 bases remaining between them. CDR3 protein: CASSFGTYVGYTF. CDR3 bases: TGTGCCAGCAGCTTCGGAACATACGTCGGCTACACCTTC.

The chain uses TRBV29-1 and TRBJ2-1, with D maybe TRBD2 (6 bases). Germline CDR1 is SQVTM and CDR2 is ANQGSEA. V was cut by 6 bases and J by 2 bases, with 17 bases left in between. The CDR3 loop spans 15 amino acids. CDR3 DNA sequence: TGCAGCGTCACCGAGCGGGCAGCTACCTACAATGAGCAGTTCTTC. It yields the protein CSVTERAATYNEQFF.

There are a few counts of this clone. This sequence joins TRBV28 and TRBJ1-1; D remains ambiguous. CDR3 length equals 13 residues. The germline V gene has CDR1 MDHEN and CDR2 SYDVKM. V was shortened by 7 bases and J by 3 bases, with 12 bases between the two germline ends. CDR3 sequence (DNA): TGTGCCAGCAAGTTGATGATGGACACTGAAGCTTTCTTT. As protein: CASKLMMDTEAFF. Looking up the rest from reference TRBV28 and TRBJ1-1 gives the full variable domain: DVKVTQSSRYLVKRTGEKVFLECVQDMDHENMFWYRQDPGLGLRLIYFSYDVKMKEKGDIPEGYSVSREKKERFSLILESASTNQTSMYLCASKLMMDTEAFFGQGTRLTVV.

The chain employs TRBV9 and TRBJ2-2; no clear D. There are 15 residues in the CDR3. Between the trimmed V and J ends, which lost 0 bases and 2 bases, there was a span of 8 bases. Per germline, CDR1 SGDLS and CDR2 YYNGEE. Written as DNA, the CDR3 is TGTGCCAGCAGCGTAGGGAGTCTTAACACCGGGGAGCTGTTTTTT. Its protein is CASSVGSLNTGELFF.

This clone appeared once. The chain has TRBV30 and TRBJ2-7, with D perhaps being TRBD1 or TRBD2 (5 bases each). The V end was cut by 8 bases, the J end by 0 bases, with 14 bases between. The length of the CDR3 is 13 residues. Germline CDR1 is GTSNPN and CDR2 is SVGIG (reference sequence). The CDR3 coding sequence is TGTGCCGGAAGGGACGGTAGCTCCTACGAGCAGTACTTC. This translates into CAGRDGSSYEQYF.